The clone carrying this TCR beta chain was counted at least ten times. The CDR3 has 15 residues. Germline V gene sequence: CDR1 LGHDT, CDR2 YNNKEL (reference sequence). The V and J ends lost 2 bases and 0 bases respectively, with 8 bases between them. The entry originates in a study of human T cells and chemical hapten exposure. Unique molecular identifiers were linked by the library to individual cDNA molecules. Authors' processing steps: A per-sample median of around 100,000 TCRs was observed, with a range of about 20,000 to 690,600. TCRdb re-analysed the RACE reads in MiXCR, keeping a single row per CDR3 protein. What appears here as the V and J calls and clone size reflects TCRdb's work, not the paper's. The sample has some 96,000 distinct CDR3 sequences; 7% to 10% are singletons. Time point in this sample: patch test 2, 6 weeks after DPC sensitization. Stated treatment: therapeutic diphenylcyclopropenone sensitization with weekly scalp DPC.

The TCR originated in a middle-aged woman with alopecia areata. Some clones in this sample may be carry-over from other donors' samples. The gene calls are TRBV3-1 and TRBJ1-5; D ambiguous. Sequenced material: whole blood, taken in connection with sensitization to the hapten diphenylcyclopropenone (DPC). The DNA for the CDR3 is TGTGCCAGCAGCCAATCCCAGACTAGCAATCAGCCCCAGCATTTT. It codes for CASSQSQTSNQPQHF. Full variable domain (outside the CDR3, taken from reference TRBV3-1 and TRBJ1-5): DTAVSQTPKYLVTQMGNDKSIKCEQNLGHDTMYWYKQDSKKFLKIMFSYNNKELIINETVPNRFSPKSPDKAHLNLHINSLELGDSAVYFCASSQSQTSNQPQHFGDGTRLSIL.